This is a list of T cell receptor beta chains from one sample in a study of beta chain features in type 1 diabetes. Here immunoSEQ multiplex PCR was the method, and the copy in TCRdb shows in-frame clones only, minus some. The sample contains roughly 240,000 clones, roughly 15% of which appear only once. The specimen sequenced was naive CD4+ T cells from blood. The receptor source for this set is a woman aged 40 to 50 in good health. The CDR3 runs from the conserved cysteine through the conserved F or W. D genes are given only for firm matches. Clone size is stated in some rows and not others, as once, few, many or a class when expanded.

cdr3_length	j_call	d_call	clone_size	v_call	cdr3_nt	cdr3_aa
14	TRBJ2-3	.	once	TRBV10-3	TGTGCCATCAGTGACACAGAAAACCCAGATACGCAGTATTTT	CAISDTENPDTQYF
14	TRBJ2-1	.	.	TRBV7-8	TGTGCCAGCAGCTTTGGACAGACTTGGCATGAGCAGTTCTTC	CASSFGQTWHEQFF
16	TRBJ2-5	.	few	TRBV5-1	TGCGCCAGCAGCTTTCCCGACTTCCGATTCCAAGAGACCCAGTACTTC	CASSFPDFRFQETQYF
12	TRBJ2-7	.	.	TRBV6-1	TGTGCCAGCAGTGAAGTGGACAGCGAGCAGTACTTC	CASSEVDSEQYF
12	TRBJ2-1	TRBD1	few	TRBV28	TGTGCCAGCAGTTTTTCCAGGGGGGAGCAGTTCTTC	CASSFSRGEQFF
15	TRBJ1-4	TRBD1	.	TRBV25-1	TGTGCCAGCAGTTATCACAGGGGCGGGAATGAAAAACTGTTTTTT	CASSYHRGGNEKLFF
14	TRBJ2-7	TRBD2	few	TRBV5-4	TGTGCCAGCAGCGCCCCCACTAGCGGGTACGAGCAGTACTTC	CASSAPTSGYEQYF
15	TRBJ2-7	.	.	TRBV5-1	TGCGCCAGCAGCTCCGACGCCGGCAGGCTCAGAGAGCAGTACTTC	CASSSDAGRLREQYF
15	TRBJ2-7	.	few	TRBV5-1	TGCGCCAGCAGCTTCGGACAGCTAGACTCCTACGAGCAGTACTTC	CASSFGQLDSYEQYF
15	TRBJ2-3	.	.	TRBV13	TGTGCCAGCAGCCCCGGGCTAGCGAGCACAGATACGCAGTATTTT	CASSPGLASTDTQYF
13	TRBJ1-2	.	few	TRBV18	TGTGCCAGCTCACCAGACAGCTCCTATGGCTACACCTTC	CASSPDSSYGYTF
15	TRBJ1-5	.	few	TRBV4-3	TGCGCCAGCAGCCAGAACCGGGGGTTCGGCCAGCCCCAGCATTTT	CASSQNRGFGQPQHF
14	TRBJ1-2	.	few	TRBV4-1	TGCGCCAGCAGTATAGAGGATTCTCTCTATGGCTACACCTTC	CASSIEDSLYGYTF
15	TRBJ1-4	.	.	TRBV11-2	TGTGCCAGCAGCTTAGTGCCGGCAACTAATGAAAAACTGTTTTTT	CASSLVPATNEKLFF
16	TRBJ1-2	.	.	TRBV5-6	TGTGCCAGCAGCTTGTATGGACAGCTCTTATTCTATGGCTACACCTTC	CASSLYGQLLFYGYTF
14	TRBJ1-1	.	few	TRBV18	TGTGCCAGCTCACCCCCACAGGGTTTTAGTGAAGCTTTCTTT	CASSPPQGFSEAFF
15	TRBJ2-7	TRBD1	few	TRBV6-5	TGTGCCAGCAGTTACACGGGACAGGGTCTCGACGAGCAGTACTTC	CASSYTGQGLDEQYF
13	TRBJ1-6	.	.	TRBV7-6	TGTGCCAGCAGCGCGCGGGTCGATTCACCCCTCCACTTT	CASSARVDSPLHF
16	TRBJ1-1	TRBD1	.	TRBV19	TGTGCCAGTAGTAACCGGGACAGGACTATGAACACTGAAGCTTTCTTT	CASSNRDRTMNTEAFF
14	TRBJ1-2	TRBD1	few	TRBV7-2	TGTGCCAGCGGAGATACGGGGCAGGGGGATGGCTACACCTTC	CASGDTGQGDGYTF
15	TRBJ2-2	.	few	TRBV5-6	TGTGCCAGCAGCTTGGTCAGGGGCTACACCGGGGAGCTGTTTTTT	CASSLVRGYTGELFF
17	TRBJ2-7	TRBD2	.	TRBV7-8	TGTGCCAGCAGCCCCCGGGGCCGGGGGGGGCCGGGTACGCAGCAGTACTTC	CASSPRGRGGPGTQQYF
16	TRBJ2-2	.	.	TRBV7-2	TGTGCCAGCAGCTTCCCACCAGGGTTAAGAACCGGGGAGCTGTTTTTT	CASSFPPGLRTGELFF
14	TRBJ1-4	.	.	TRBV7-9	TGTGCCAGCAGCCAGGGCCAGGGGAATGAAAAACTGTTTTTT	CASSQGQGNEKLFF
13	TRBJ2-7	TRBD1	.	TRBV6-5	TGTGCCAGTTTGACCAATACAGGGGACGAGCAGTACTTC	CASLTNTGDEQYF
14	TRBJ1-2	.	few	TRBV6-7	TGTGCCAGCAGTTACTCGACAGGCCCCTATGGCTACACCTTC	CASSYSTGPYGYTF
18	TRBJ2-4	.	.	TRBV5-1	TGCGCCAGCAGCTTGGAGTTTTCCCGGCGGCTAGCCAAAAACATTCAGTACTTC	CASSLEFSRRLAKNIQYF
14	TRBJ1-1	.	.	TRBV2	TGTGCCAGTCGCCCGCGGATTGCGGACACTGAAGCTTTCTTT	CASRPRIADTEAFF
14	TRBJ2-5	.	many	TRBV7-9	TGTGCCAGCAGCTCCTCGACTGCTGACGAGACCCAGTACTTC	CASSSSTADETQYF
14	TRBJ1-2	.	.	TRBV6-1	TGTGCCAGCAGTGAAAGTCGACAGACCGGGGGCTACACCTTC	CASSESRQTGGYTF
15	TRBJ1-1	TRBD1	few	TRBV7-8	TGTGCCAGCAGCTTGGGGACAGGGAGGGGGACTGAAGCTTTCTTT	CASSLGTGRGTEAFF
16	TRBJ2-3	TRBD2	few	TRBV19	TGTGCCAGTAGTATCCTAGCGGGGATACGCACAGATACGCAGTATTTT	CASSILAGIRTDTQYF
14	TRBJ2-5	TRBD1	.	TRBV9	TGTGCCAGCAGCGTAGAGGGGGCCGGGGAGACCCAGTACTTC	CASSVEGAGETQYF
14	TRBJ1-2	.	.	TRBV4-3	TGCGCCAGCAGCCTTACCGGGGGTGAAGGAATTTACACCTTC	CASSLTGGEGIYTF
15	TRBJ2-2	TRBD2	few	TRBV14	TGTGCCAGCAGCCGTAGCGGGGGGGCCACCGGGGAGCTGTTTTTT	CASSRSGGATGELFF
17	TRBJ2-4	TRBD2	few	TRBV14	TGTGCCAGCAGCCAAGACTGGCGGGGGGGCGGCAAAAACATTCAGTACTTC	CASSQDWRGGGKNIQYF
15	TRBJ2-5	TRBD2	few	TRBV11-2	TGTGCCAGCAGCCTAGGACTAGTGGGCCAAGAGACCCAGTACTTC	CASSLGLVGQETQYF
18	TRBJ2-7	.	few	TRBV10-1	TGCGCCAGCAGTGATCGTGGTCGAAGAGGGACAAGCCCCTACGAGCAGTACTTC	CASSDRGRRGTSPYEQYF
15	TRBJ2-7	.	.	TRBV7-2	TGTGCCAGCAGCCCGACCGGGACTGTGACCTACGAGCAGTACTTC	CASSPTGTVTYEQYF
17	TRBJ1-6	.	few	TRBV7-9	TGTGCCAGCAGCCCGCCGGCAGGCAGGGTGTATAATTCACCCCTCCACTTT	CASSPPAGRVYNSPLHF
14	TRBJ2-1	.	once	TRBV5-1	TGCGCCAGCAGCGAAGACAACTCCTACAATGAGCAGTTCTTC	CASSEDNSYNEQFF
16	TRBJ2-1	TRBD2	.	TRBV4-3	TGCGCCAGCAGCCAAGACCTAGCGGGGGGGGCTAATGAGCAGTTCTTC	CASSQDLAGGANEQFF
15	TRBJ2-7	.	few	TRBV5-1	TGCGCCAGCAGCTCTGCAGGGTCCCTTTCCTACGAGCAGTACTTC	CASSSAGSLSYEQYF